This T cell receptor beta chain was captured by sequencing in a study of blood T cell repertoires in COVID-19. Study-level background: Researchers got acute and convalescent COVID-19 samples from the United States, Italy and Spain. Nucleic acid was either cDNA or gDNA, and it came from T cells, B-cell-depleted T cells, or PBMCs.

Authors' analysis steps: Researchers report that nucleated cell counts were estimated from reference gene primer amplification. Sequencing used immunoSEQ multiplex PCR; TCRdb keeps in-frame clones, though not all of them. V and J calls and clone size are as listed in that table; D and trimming were resolved from the DNA. Of over 120,000 clones in the sample, approximately 81% were seen once. V lost 5 bases, J lost 5 bases, and 12 bases lay in between. CDR1 is GTSNPN and CDR2 is SVGIG in the germline V gene (reference sequence). The CDR3 is made up of 12 amino acids. The gene calls are TRBV30 and TRBJ1-1; D remains ambiguous. This sequence was found in a human donor with acute or convalescent COVID-19. The donor label of this sample is uncertain. Sequencing was performed on peripheral blood. CDR3 in DNA: TGTGCCTGGCTGGCGGACTGGACTGAAGCTTTCTTT. This codes for CAWLADWTEAFF.